These T cell receptor beta chains were read from a single sample in a study of CD8 T cells in ankylosing spondylitis. Via MiXCR, TCRdb re-called the 5' RACE reads, giving one row per CDR3 protein. Of approximately 220,000 distinct CDR3 sequences listed, about 26% are singletons. Sequencing was carried out using blood, either unsorted or a sorted T cell fraction (not recorded which). These receptors all stem from a male donor with ankylosing spondylitis or in good health (not recorded which). Both conserved end residues are part of each CDR3. A D gene is named only where the DNA matches it firmly. Rows may omit the clone size; those that give it use once, few, many or a size class.

DNA: TGTGCCAGCAGCCGTGACCACGCAACCTACAATGAGCAGTTCTTC; CDR3: CASSRDHATYNEQFF; size: many; D: -; J: TRBJ2-1; V: TRBV11-1
DNA: TGTGCCAGCAGACGTGGGGAGGAGATTTACGAGCAGTACTTC; CDR3: CASRRGEEIYEQYF; size: -; D: -; J: TRBJ2-7; V: TRBV12-3/TRBV12-4
DNA: TGCAGTGCTAGGGGGACAGGGAGCTCCTACGAGCAGTACTTC; CDR3: CSARGTGSSYEQYF; size: few; D: TRBD1; J: TRBJ2-7; V: TRBV20-1
DNA: TGTGCCAGCAGCAGGGACGTCGTACGGGAGCAGTTCTTC; CDR3: CASSRDVVREQFF; size: many; D: -; J: TRBJ2-1; V: TRBV9
DNA: TGTGCCAGCATCGGACACCAAAGCTACGAGCAGTACTTC; CDR3: CASIGHQSYEQYF; size: -; D: -; J: TRBJ2-7; V: TRBV25-1
DNA: TGCGCCAGCAGCTCGGGACTAGCGGGTGAGCAGTTCTTC; CDR3: CASSSGLAGEQFF; size: -; D: TRBD2; J: TRBJ2-1; V: TRBV5-1
DNA: TGTGCCAGCAGTTCCGCGGGGAGGGCAGAGACCCAGTACTTC; CDR3: CASSSAGRAETQYF; size: many; D: TRBD2; J: TRBJ2-5; V: TRBV6-5
DNA: TGTGCCAGCAATGATCGGACGCCTCGCGATGAGCAGTTCTTC; CDR3: CASNDRTPRDEQFF; size: many; D: -; J: TRBJ2-1; V: TRBV27
DNA: TGCGCCAGCAGCAGGGGCAGCGGAGTCGACACCGGGGAGCTGTTTTTT; CDR3: CASSRGSGVDTGELFF; size: many; D: -; J: TRBJ2-2; V: TRBV5-1
DNA: TGTGCCAGCAGCTTGGGCTCTAGCGGGAGGGCTGCGCAGTATTTT; CDR3: CASSLGSSGRAAQYF; size: -; D: TRBD2; J: TRBJ2-3; V: TRBV5-5
DNA: TGCAGTGCTATATTCGGTCAAGAGACCCAGTACTTC; CDR3: CSAIFGQETQYF; size: many; D: -; J: TRBJ2-5; V: TRBV20-1
DNA: TGTGCCAGCAGTGATGCGGAGTGGGGCTACGAGCAGTACTTC; CDR3: CASSDAEWGYEQYF; size: many; D: -; J: TRBJ2-7; V: TRBV6-1
DNA: TGTGCCAGCAGCGAAAGAACCAGTTACTCACCCCTCCACTTT; CDR3: CASSERTSYSPLHF; size: -; D: -; J: TRBJ1-6; V: TRBV3-1
DNA: TGCAGTGCTAGAGATCAGCAGCGGGGGGCCTACAATGAGCAGTTCTTC; CDR3: CSARDQQRGAYNEQFF; size: -; D: TRBD2; J: TRBJ2-1; V: TRBV20-1
DNA: TGCAGTGCTTCCCGGGTAGTACGGGCCTACGAGCAGTACTTC; CDR3: CSASRVVRAYEQYF; size: -; D: -; J: TRBJ2-7; V: TRBV20-1
DNA: TGTGCCAGCAGCTTGGGGCTAGCCCCCGAGCAGTTCTTC; CDR3: CASSLGLAPEQFF; size: -; D: -; J: TRBJ2-1; V: TRBV5-4
DNA: TGCGCCAGCAGCTACACAGGGGGCTTTTCCTACAATGAGCAGTTCTTC; CDR3: CASSYTGGFSYNEQFF; size: -; D: TRBD1; J: TRBJ2-1; V: TRBV5-1
DNA: TGTGCCAGCAGCGTAGAGGGGGGGGGACAGTCCTACAATGAGCAGTTCTTC; CDR3: CASSVEGGGQSYNEQFF; size: -; D: -; J: TRBJ2-1; V: TRBV9
DNA: TGTGCCACCAGCAGAGATCCCGCTCAAGAGACCCAGTACTTC; CDR3: CATSRDPAQETQYF; size: few; D: -; J: TRBJ2-5; V: TRBV15
DNA: TGTGCCAGCAGCCAGCATAGGGCAGGGGCAGCTGAAGCTTTCTTT; CDR3: CASSQHRAGAAEAFF; size: many; D: -; J: TRBJ1-1; V: TRBV3-1
DNA: TGTGCCAGCAGCCCCCACGGGACGGGTGAAAACATTCAGTACTTC; CDR3: CASSPHGTGENIQYF; size: once; D: -; J: TRBJ2-4; V: TRBV12-3/TRBV12-4
DNA: TGCAGTGCTAGTATCCGCAACAGGGCTGATGAGCAGTTCTTC; CDR3: CSASIRNRADEQFF; size: few; D: -; J: TRBJ2-1; V: TRBV20-1
DNA: TGCGCCAGCAGTGAGTGTAGGACACAAGAAGAGACCCAGTACTTC; CDR3: CASSECRTQEETQYF; size: many; D: -; J: TRBJ2-5; V: TRBV10-1
DNA: TGTGCCAGCAGAGGAGCGGTTCCGGGAGAGACCCAGTACTTC; CDR3: CASRGAVPGETQYF; size: many; D: -; J: TRBJ2-5; V: TRBV6-1
DNA: TGTGCCAGCAGTGACCGCAGGGGTGAAGCTTTCTTT; CDR3: CASSDRRGEAFF; size: -; D: -; J: TRBJ1-1; V: TRBV6-4
DNA: TGTGCCACCAGCCAAGGAGGACTAGCGGGAGGATGGGATACGCAGTATTTT; CDR3: CATSQGGLAGGWDTQYF; size: -; D: TRBD2; J: TRBJ2-3; V: TRBV3-1
DNA: TGCAGTGCCCGGGACAACCAAAAAGGGACCCAGTACTTC; CDR3: CSARDNQKGTQYF; size: once; D: -; J: TRBJ2-5; V: TRBV20-1
DNA: TGCGCCAGCAGCCCACAGGGGGATTATAATTCACCCCTCCACTTT; CDR3: CASSPQGDYNSPLHF; size: many; D: TRBD1; J: TRBJ1-6; V: TRBV5-1
DNA: TGCAGCGTTGAACTAGCGGGAGGTCCCGAGCAGTACTTC; CDR3: CSVELAGGPEQYF; size: -; D: TRBD2; J: TRBJ2-7; V: TRBV29-1
DNA: TGCAGTGCTATGTACGGGGCCGGCACCGGGGAGCTGTTTTTT; CDR3: CSAMYGAGTGELFF; size: few; D: -; J: TRBJ2-2; V: TRBV20-1
DNA: TGCAGTGCTCCTAATTCGGTTGGACTAGCGGGTTTCGAGGAGACCCAGTACTTC; CDR3: CSAPNSVGLAGFEETQYF; size: many; D: TRBD2; J: TRBJ2-5; V: TRBV20-1
DNA: TGCGCCAGCAGCTTGGATGGAACCCCCCTTGGATTT; CDR3: CASSLDGTPLGF; size: -; D: -; J: TRBJ2-3; V: TRBV5-1
DNA: TGTGCCATCAGTGCGGGGACAGGCCTAAGGGAGATGAACACTGAAGCTTTCTTT; CDR3: CAISAGTGLREMNTEAFF; size: many; D: TRBD1; J: TRBJ1-1; V: TRBV10-3
DNA: TGTGCCAGCAGCACAAGACAGGGGGCGAACACCGGGGAGCTGTTTTTT; CDR3: CASSTRQGANTGELFF; size: -; D: TRBD1; J: TRBJ2-2; V: TRBV7-2
DNA: TGCAGTGCTAGGCCAGGGGGCTTCGTCAAAAACATTCAGTACTTC; CDR3: CSARPGGFVKNIQYF; size: -; D: TRBD1; J: TRBJ2-4; V: TRBV20-1
DNA: TGCGCCAGCAGCTTGGTTCTGGCTAGCGGAAACAATGAGCAGTTCTTC; CDR3: CASSLVLASGNNEQFF; size: many; D: TRBD2; J: TRBJ2-1; V: TRBV5-1
DNA: TGTGCCAGCAGCGGGGCTTTACTAGCGGACAACACAGATACGCAGTATTTT; CDR3: CASSGALLADNTDTQYF; size: -; D: TRBD2; J: TRBJ2-3; V: TRBV5-5
DNA: TGCAGTGCTCCGGGACAGGGGATGAACACTGAAGCTTTCTTT; CDR3: CSAPGQGMNTEAFF; size: many; D: TRBD1; J: TRBJ1-1; V: TRBV20-1
DNA: TGTGCCAGCAGTTCCTTGGACAGGGGAAATTCACCCCTCCACTTT; CDR3: CASSSLDRGNSPLHF; size: -; D: TRBD1; J: TRBJ1-6; V: TRBV6-5
DNA: TGTGCCACCAGCGATGGAGCGGGCAACTCCTACAATGAGCAGTTCTTC; CDR3: CATSDGAGNSYNEQFF; size: many; D: -; J: TRBJ2-1; V: TRBV24-1
DNA: TGTGCCAGCAGCTACACAGGGATGGGGGCCAACGTCCTGACTTTC; CDR3: CASSYTGMGANVLTF; size: -; D: -; J: TRBJ2-6; V: TRBV5-5
DNA: TGTGCCAGCAGCTTGAAACAGGTGCCCGAAAAACTGTTTTTT; CDR3: CASSLKQVPEKLFF; size: -; D: -; J: TRBJ1-4; V: TRBV9